This T cell receptor beta chain originates from a study of T cell responses to AZD1222 COVID-19 vaccine. Libraries were prepared by immunoSEQ multiplex PCR; TCRdb keeps only in-frame clonotypes and omits some of them. This repertoire shows tens of thousands of clones, about 90% found once; its top ten account for 1% to 1.5%. V dropped 8 bases and J dropped 0 bases, with 14 bases sitting between them. Germline values: CDR1 SNHLY, CDR2 FYNNEI. There are 15 residues in the CDR3. V gene TRBV2 combines with J gene TRBJ1-5, with no clear D. This clonotype was sampled from an adult who received the AZD1222 COVID-19 vaccine. The sequences come from peripheral blood, collected 28 days after the second AZD1222 dose. The CDR3 spells CASASLRDSNQPQHF. The CDR3 DNA reads as TGTGCCAGCGCATCACTCCGAGATAGCAATCAGCCCCAGCATTTT. The full variable domain, with the rest looked up from reference TRBV2 and TRBJ1-5, is EPEVTQTPSHQVTQMGQEVILRCVPISNHLYFYWYRQILGQKVEFLVSFYNNEISEKSEIFDDQFSVERPDGSNFTLKIRSTKLEDSAMYFCASASLRDSNQPQHFGDGTRLSIL.